Listed below are T cell receptor beta chains from one sample, sequenced in a study of shared clonotypes between healthy human individuals. The repertoire was sequenced with immunoSEQ multiplex PCR; TCRdb's copy has only in-frame clones and lacks some. The sample holds over a million clones; roughly 96% are singletons and the top ten take roughly 1.2%. The material sequenced was naive CD4+ T cells sorted from blood. These receptors came from a man between 25 and 39 years old in good health. The CDR3 runs from the conserved cysteine through the conserved F or W. A D gene is named only where the DNA matches it firmly. Clone size is shown for a subset of rows, as once, few, many or a class of expanded clone.

size	V	J	D	DNA	CDR3
-	TRBV25-1	TRBJ2-1	TRBD2	TGTGCCAGCAGTGAATCAGGCGGCGGGAGGTACAATGAGCAGTTCTTC	CASSESGGGRYNEQFF
-	TRBV11-2	TRBJ2-2	-	TGTGCCAGCAGCCATTTAGGAGGGCCTAGGACCGGGGAGCTGTTTTTT	CASSHLGGPRTGELFF
few	TRBV29-1	TRBJ1-3	-	TGCAGCGTCCGGACGCTCGGAAACACCATATATTTT	CSVRTLGNTIYF
-	TRBV5-1	TRBJ2-3	TRBD1	TGCGCCAGCAGCCCCGGGACAGGGAAGGAAGATACGCAGTATTTT	CASSPGTGKEDTQYF
-	TRBV18	TRBJ2-1	-	TGTGCCAGCTCACCACAAGGGGAGTTTGAGCAGTTCTTC	CASSPQGEFEQFF
-	TRBV2	TRBJ2-7	-	TGTGCCAGCAGTCCAAACCGGGTCCAACATATAGAGCAGTACTTC	CASSPNRVQHIEQYF
-	TRBV6-5	TRBJ1-1	TRBD1	TGTGCCAGCAGACGCGACAGGGTTCTCGTTCCCGCTTTCTTT	CASRRDRVLVPAFF
-	TRBV7-2	TRBJ2-7	TRBD2	TGTGCCAGCAGACTAGCGGGAGGGTACGAGCAGTACTTC	CASRLAGGYEQYF
once	TRBV2	TRBJ2-5	-	TGTGCCAGCAGTGAAACCTGGGACCAGTACTTC	CASSETWDQYF
-	TRBV5-5	TRBJ2-5	-	TGTGCCAGCAGCAGGGGCGATTTGGGAGAGACCCAGTACTTC	CASSRGDLGETQYF
-	TRBV15	TRBJ2-7	TRBD2	TGTGCCACCAGCAGAGAGGGGGGGTCCTACGAGCAGTACTTC	CATSREGGSYEQYF
-	TRBV28	TRBJ1-4	-	TGTGCCAGCATGAATTGGCAAGCCGCTAATGAAAAACTGTTTTTT	CASMNWQAANEKLFF
-	TRBV11-3	TRBJ2-7	TRBD1	TGTGCCAGCAGCCCCGGGGGGACAGGGAGCTCCTACGAGCAGTACTTC	CASSPGGTGSSYEQYF
-	TRBV28	TRBJ2-7	TRBD2	TGTGCCAGCACTCCGACTAGCGGGGCAGCCTACGAGCAGTACTTC	CASTPTSGAAYEQYF
-	TRBV5-6	TRBJ1-5	-	TGTGCCAGCAGCTTTTCCGTAAATCAGCCCCAGCATTTT	CASSFSVNQPQHF
-	TRBV5-4	TRBJ2-3	TRBD2	TGTGCCAGCAGCCCCCCCCTAGCGGGCCACCAGAGCACAGATACGCAGTATTTT	CASSPPLAGHQSTDTQYF
once	TRBV5-1	TRBJ2-1	-	TGCGCCAGCAGCCAAGAAAGAACAAGTGAGCAGTTCTTC	CASSQERTSEQFF